This T cell receptor (beta chain) came from a study of vaccination effects on CD4 cells after COVID-19. Study information: BNT162b2 vaccine or mRNA-1273 vaccine was given to participants in two doses. Sample donation by two convalescent patients took place 16 days and one week before vaccination.

ViraFEST used viral peptide pools to expand antigen-specific CD4+ T cells before sequencing. At the end of over 8 days of culture, CD4+ T cells were isolated. The person had a PCR-confirmed SARS-CoV-2 infection during March to December 2020. Wells containing 1.5 million to 2.5 million PBMC each were cultured with 10 IU/ml IL-2 and approximately 10 ug/ml peptides. The method was immunoSEQ multiplex PCR; TCRdb's version includes in-frame clones alone and lacks a portion of them. The sample holds about 26,000 clones, roughly 74% seen once. About this clone itself: Its target is unknown.

The V gene's germline CDR1 is ENHRY and CDR2 SYGVKD. CDR3 size: 12 residues. The V gene end was trimmed by 5 bases and the J gene end by 4 bases; junction bases not matched to a gene: 2. The sequencing here drew on CD4+ T cells from PBMCs cultured with HCoV-NL63 spike peptides, taken before COVID-19 vaccination. This chain connects TRBV10-3 to TRBJ2-7; TRBD2 matches at 7 bases. This TCR derives from a human donor who had a prior SARS-CoV-2 infection. The DNA for the CDR3 is TGTGCCATCAGTTGGGGGGGTTACGAGCAGTACTTC. Protein product: CAISWGGYEQYF.